One sample yielded the 30 T cell receptor beta chains listed below, sequenced in a study of cytomegalovirus exposure and HLA in healthy donors. Sequencing used immunoSEQ multiplex PCR; TCRdb keeps in-frame clones, though not all of them. Of fewer than 200,000 clones in the sample, more than 80% were seen once. Sequences were obtained from PBMCs. The receptors shown here come from a woman between 18 and 29 years old in good health and CMV-seropositive.

This chain uses TRBV2 with TRBJ2-3, with D perhaps TRBD1 (6 bases). The CDR3 is made up of 17 amino acids. Germline V gives CDR1 SNHLY, CDR2 FYNNEI. Deletions cut 7 bases from V and 0 bases from J, with 20 bases between. The CDR3 DNA reads as TGTGCCAGCAACCCGCCCAGTGGGCAGGGGAGCACAGATACGCAGTATTTT. Protein sequence: CASNPPSGQGSTDTQYF.

This clone was recorded once. This rearrangement joins TRBV20-1 to TRBJ1-1, with a weak D call TRBD1 (6 bases). CDR3 length: 11 amino acids. V was shortened by 6 bases and J by 3 bases, with 8 bases between the two germline ends. Germline CDR1 and CDR2: DFQATT and SNEGSKA (reference sequence). CDR3 sequence reads: CSAWTDTEAFF. DNA of the CDR3: TGCAGTGCGTGGACAGACACTGAAGCTTTCTTT.

The gene calls are TRBV28 and TRBJ1-2, with D unresolved. The germline V gene encodes CDR1 MDHEN and CDR2 SYDVKM. V lost 10 bases and J 0 bases, leaving 12 bases between the germline ends. The CDR3 is 13 residues long. CDR3 residues: CATNGAPNYGYTF. The CDR3 region has the DNA TGTGCCACTAACGGTGCCCCTAACTATGGCTACACCTTC.

The chain joins TRBV7-9 to TRBJ2-7; D possibly corresponds to TRBD2 (6 bases). The CDR3 loop spans 15 amino acids. The ends were cut back, 4 bases at V and 2 bases at J, with 15 bases in the middle. CDR1 is SEHNR and CDR2 is FQNEAQ in the germline V gene (reference sequence). CDR3 nucleotides: TGTGCCAGCAGCTCGGGACTCATTGGCCCCTACGAGCAGTACTTC. Amino acids: CASSSGLIGPYEQYF.

The chain links TRBV7-9 to TRBJ1-3, with TRBD1 matching over 7 bases. Germline CDR1 is SEHNR and CDR2 is FQNEAQ (reference sequence). V shed 3 bases, J shed 1 base, and the junction held 3 bases outside the gene matches. This CDR3 has 15 amino acids. The CDR3 bases are TGTGCCAGCAGCTTGGACAGGACATCTGGAAACACCATATATTTT. This encodes CASSLDRTSGNTIYF.

The chain employs TRBV15 and TRBJ1-3; TRBD1 matches at 9 bases. Trimming cost V 0 bases and J 4 bases; bases outside gene matches: 4. This CDR3 is built from 16 residues. Germline V lookup: CDR1 LNHNV, CDR2 YYDKDF (reference sequence). CDR3 DNA: TGTGCCACCAGCAGAGATAGGACAGGGGCGGGAAACACCATATATTTT. Protein sequence: CATSRDRTGAGNTIYF.

The chain joins TRBV5-6 to TRBJ2-1; 10 bases are a match to TRBD2. The CDR3 is 16 residues long. Looked up from germline, CDR1 is SGHDT and CDR2 is YYEEEE. J gave up 4 bases and V 3 bases, and 7 bases lay outside the gene matches. The CDR3 DNA reads as TGTGCCAGCAGCTCCACCGGAGCGGGGGGGTACAATGAGCAGTTCTTC. Residues: CASSSTGAGGYNEQFF.

The rearrangement joins TRBV5-4 to TRBJ1-2; D ambiguous. The ends were cut back, 0 bases at V and 9 bases at J, with 12 bases in the middle. Germline CDR1 reads SGHNT; CDR2 reads YYREEE (reference sequence). The CDR3 is 13 amino acids. In nucleotides, the CDR3 is TGTGCCAGCAGCTTGGCGGGTCTTCCCCGCTACACCTTC. It encodes CASSLAGLPRYTF.

This chain joins TRBV29-1 and TRBJ2-7, with 11 bases aligning to TRBD1. Germline V gene data show CDR1 as SQVTM and CDR2 as ANQGSEA. This CDR3 is 13 amino acids long. Trimming at V came to 6 bases and at J to 2 bases, leaving 3 bases not matched to a gene. The CDR3 sequence is CSVGQGAAYEQYF. DNA of the CDR3: TGCAGCGTAGGACAGGGGGCGGCCTACGAGCAGTACTTC.

The chain recombines TRBV28 with TRBJ1-2, with 8 nucleotides matching TRBD1. Germline loops: CDR1 MDHEN, CDR2 SYDVKM. J lost 5 bases, V lost 1 base, and 9 bases had no gene match. The CDR3 extends over 16 amino acids. The chain's CDR3 is CASSLSGQGAVYGYTF. DNA for the CDR3: TGTGCCAGCAGTTTATCGGGGCAGGGGGCGGTATATGGCTACACCTTC.

The chain recombines TRBV5-6 with TRBJ2-3, with D possibly matching TRBD2 (6 bases). Trimming left V 3 bases short and J 6 bases short, with 14 bases between. The CDR3 spans 14 residues. Germline CDR1 and CDR2: SGHDT and YYEEEE. The CDR3 here is CASSSRGNLDTQYF. The CDR3 DNA reads as TGTGCCAGCAGCTCTCGGGGGAACCTGGATACGCAGTATTTT.

The V and J genes are TRBV7-9 and TRBJ2-7; 12 bases are shared with TRBD2. The length of the CDR3 is 18 residues. V lost 2 bases, J lost 0 bases, and 8 bases stayed unmatched. CDR1 and CDR2 from the germline V gene are SEHNR and FQNEAQ (reference sequence). CDR3 loop: CASSLSPRLAGASYEQYF. The CDR3 DNA reads TGTGCCAGCAGCTTATCCCCTAGACTAGCGGGGGCCTCCTACGAGCAGTACTTC.

This clone was counted once. This rearrangement joins TRBV28 to TRBJ2-7; TRBD1 is a possible D gene (9 bases). Trimming left V 5 bases short and J 0 bases short, with 17 bases between. Germline CDR1 and CDR2: MDHEN and SYDVKM. The CDR3 covers 16 residues. CDR3 bases: TGTGCCAGCAGTATAGCGGGACAGGGCCCCTCCTACGAGCAGTACTTC. It translates to CASSIAGQGPSYEQYF. Filled out from reference TRBV28 and TRBJ2-7, the complete variable domain reads DVKVTQSSRYLVKRTGEKVFLECVQDMDHENMFWYRQDPGLGLRLIYFSYDVKMKEKGDIPEGYSVSREKKERFSLILESASTNQTSMYLCASSIAGQGPSYEQYFGPGTRLTVT.

The rearrangement joins TRBV19 to TRBJ1-1, with TRBD1 as a possible D gene (5 bases). Trimming took off 1 base at V and 1 base at J, with 7 bases between the two ends. Germline CDR1 reads LNHDA; CDR2 reads SQIVND (reference sequence). The length of the CDR3 is 14 residues. CDR3 sequence: CASSIGRANTEAFF. The CDR3 DNA sequence: TGTGCCAGTAGTATAGGCAGGGCGAACACTGAAGCTTTCTTT.

V and J are TRBV27 and TRBJ2-3, with 9 positions matching TRBD2. This CDR3 region has 15 residues. V was pared by 4 bases and J by 5 bases, with 7 bases of the junction left unmatched. Germline V lookup: CDR1 MNHEY, CDR2 SMNVEV (reference sequence). CDR3 sequence reads: CASSWLAGVEDTQYF. CDR3 nucleotide sequence: TGTGCCAGCAGTTGGTTAGCGGGAGTGGAAGATACGCAGTATTTT.

The chain couples TRBV19 to TRBJ2-2; 9 bases match TRBD2. CDR1 is LNHDA, CDR2 SQIVND, per germline (reference sequence). Unmatched junction bases numbered 13, after V lost 10 bases and J lost 4 bases. This CDR3 contains 16 residues. DNA of the CDR3: TGTGCCACGTCGACCACCGGGACTAGCCCCACCGGGGAGCTGTTTTTT. Translated: CATSTTGTSPTGELFF.

CDR3 sequence reads: CASSWGGTDTQYF. The CDR3 DNA sequence: TGTGCCAGCAGTTGGGGAGGGACGGATACGCAGTATTTT. The chain employs TRBV27 and TRBJ2-3; TRBD2 matches at 7 bases. This CDR3 has 13 amino acids. Unmatched junction bases numbered 4, after V lost 4 bases and J lost 6 bases. Germline CDR1 reads MNHEY; CDR2 reads SMNVEV (reference sequence).

This clone was counted once. The genes are TRBV19 and TRBJ2-2, with D tentatively TRBD2 (6 bases). This CDR3 region has 16 residues. Germline CDR1 reads LNHDA; CDR2 reads SQIVND (reference sequence). The V end lost 5 bases, the J end lost 4 bases, and 17 bases lay between the germline ends. The CDR3 DNA is TGTGCCAGTAGTGGATACGGGGGTTGGAGCACCGGGGAGCTGTTTTTT. As protein: CASSGYGGWSTGELFF.

The chain uses TRBV5-1 and TRBJ2-6, with a tentative D call TRBD1 (5 bases). Germline lookup yields CDR1 SGHRS and CDR2 YFSETQ. Trimming removed 0 bases from V and 1 base from J, with 11 bases in between. This CDR3 spans 17 amino acids. CDR3 amino acids: CASSLEFQGSGANVLTF. Written as DNA, the CDR3 is TGCGCCAGCAGCTTGGAATTCCAGGGATCTGGGGCCAACGTCCTGACTTTC.

The V gene is TRBV6-5, the J gene TRBJ1-5; possibly TRBD1 for D (6 bases). Germline loops: CDR1 MNHEY, CDR2 SVGAGI. The length of the CDR3 is 14 residues. Between the trimmed V and J ends, which lost 6 bases and 6 bases, there was a span of 15 bases. The CDR3 sequence: CASRKEGESQPQHF. In DNA form, the CDR3 reads TGTGCCAGCAGGAAAGAGGGGGAAAGTCAGCCCCAGCATTTT.

This sequence joins TRBV18 and TRBJ1-6; perhaps TRBD1 as D (6 bases). The V and J ends lost 5 bases and 3 bases respectively, with 8 bases between them. Germline V gives CDR1 KGHSH, CDR2 LQKENI. The CDR3 runs 14 residues. CDR3 loop: CASSTDSYNSPLHF. Written as DNA, the CDR3 is TGTGCCAGCTCAACGGACAGCTATAATTCACCCCTCCACTTT.

J is TRBJ2-3 and V is TRBV15; tentatively, D is TRBD1 (6 bases). The length of the CDR3 is 14 residues. Germline V CDR1 and CDR2: LNHNV, YYDKDF (reference sequence). V was cut by 3 bases and J by 1 base, with 8 bases left in between. CDR3 amino acids: CATSRDSRTDTQYF. The CDR3 bases are TGTGCCACCAGCAGGGACAGCCGCACAGATACGCAGTATTTT.

This rearrangement joins TRBV2 to TRBJ2-5; 8 bases fit TRBD2. J gave up 5 bases and V 2 bases, and 25 bases lay outside the gene matches. CDR3 length: 21 amino acids. Germline values: CDR1 SNHLY, CDR2 FYNNEI. CDR3 loop: CASSEPSPPLTSGSGWETQYF. The CDR3 coding sequence is TGTGCCAGCAGTGAACCCTCCCCCCCCCTCACTAGCGGCTCTGGATGGGAGACCCAGTACTTC.

This clone was observed a handful of times. The V call is TRBV18, the J call TRBJ1-1; no definite D call. The CDR3 loop spans 14 amino acids. V was shortened by 1 base and J by 3 bases, with 9 bases between the two germline ends. Germline lookup yields CDR1 KGHSH and CDR2 LQKENI. For the CDR3, the DNA is TGTGCCAGCTCACCACGAAACGGGGACACTGAAGCTTTCTTT. Encoded protein: CASSPRNGDTEAFF.

The V gene is TRBV6-6, the J gene TRBJ2-3, with a possible D match to TRBD2 (6 bases). Germline V gene sequence: CDR1 MNHNY, CDR2 SVGAGI (reference sequence). Between the trimmed V and J ends, which lost 6 bases and 1 base, there was a span of 14 bases. The CDR3 contains 15 residues. The CDR3 DNA follows: TGTGCCAGCAGCCAGGTGGGGGAGGGCACAGATACGCAGTATTTT. It is translated as CASSQVGEGTDTQYF.

This clone came up once. This rearrangement joins TRBV19 to TRBJ1-5; TRBD1 might be the D (6 bases). Germline CDR1 is LNHDA and CDR2 is SQIVND (reference sequence). This CDR3 spans 17 amino acids. V was cut by 3 bases and J by 1 base, with 16 bases left in between. CDR3 in DNA: TGTGCCAGTAGTATCAGGGGAACAGGGCACAGCAATCAGCCCCAGCATTTT. This sequence encodes CASSIRGTGHSNQPQHF.

The chain recombines TRBV27 with TRBJ2-3, with 15 bases matching TRBD2. CDR1 MNHEY and CDR2 SMNVEV come from the germline V gene (reference sequence). This CDR3 comprises 18 residues. J was trimmed by 3 bases and V by 2 bases; bases with no gene match: 6. The CDR3 protein is CASSLPGLAGGVTDTQYF. CDR3 nucleotide sequence: TGTGCCAGCAGTTTACCGGGACTAGCGGGAGGAGTGACAGATACGCAGTATTTT.

The rearrangement joins TRBV5-1 to TRBJ2-5, with 7 bases lining up with TRBD1. The CDR3 contains 19 residues. J lost 3 bases, V lost 1 base, and 18 bases had no gene match. The germline CDR1 and CDR2 sequences are SGHRS and YFSETQ. The DNA of the CDR3 is TGCGCCAGCAGCTTGAACGGTTTTCAGACAGGGCCGACGAAAGAGACCCAGTACTTC. Amino acids: CASSLNGFQTGPTKETQYF.

V gene TRBV2 combines with J gene TRBJ2-4; 9 nucleotides match TRBD1. Germline V gene lookup returns CDR1 SNHLY and CDR2 FYNNEI. V shed 10 bases and J 7 bases; nucleotides not matched to a gene: 14. The CDR3 sequence is 15 residues long. The CDR3 DNA sequence: TGTGCCATAAGCCCCGACAGGGGGATGAGCAACATTCAGTACTTC. Translating gives CAISPDRGMSNIQYF.

The rearrangement links TRBV5-6 to TRBJ2-3; D is possibly TRBD1 (5 bases). Germline CDR1 is SGHDT and CDR2 is YYEEEE. Trimming removed 5 bases at V and 4 bases at J, with 14 bases between. The CDR3 has 14 residues. In DNA, the CDR3 is TGTGCCAGCAGTACCTCAGGGTTCCCAGATACGCAGTATTTT. Protein: CASSTSGFPDTQYF.